This T cell receptor (beta chain) was observed in a study of vaccination effects on CD4 cells after COVID-19. The CDR3 is 13 amino acids. Germline loops: CDR1 MNHNY, CDR2 SVGAGI (reference sequence). Trimming stripped 7 bases from V and 0 bases from J, with 9 bases between. Findings and limits, study-wide: Researchers report that only 1 of 255 vaccine-induced clones in healthy vaccinees cross-reacted with common cold coronaviruses.

Ahead of sequencing, the ViraFEST assay grew antigen-specific CD4+ T cells using viral peptide pools. Culture proceeded for about ten days, and CD4+ T cells were then isolated. Nucleocapsid antibody tests were negative, and the vaccine recipients had no prior SARS-CoV-2 infection. Concerning this clone itself: The target antigen is unknown.

This table comes from immunoSEQ multiplex PCR, and its TCRdb copy is limited to in-frame clones, with some not included. The repertoire holds approximately 44,000 clones, around 77% seen once, with 2.9% in the top ten. The chain recombines TRBV6-6 with TRBJ1-2; D remains unclear. This TCR derives from a human donor who received a COVID-19 vaccine. The source was CD4+ T cells from PBMCs cultured with HCoV-NL63 spike peptides, collected before COVID-19 vaccination. CDR3 DNA sequence: TGTGCCAGCAAGGCAGAATCTAACTATGGCTACACCTTC. It is translated as CASKAESNYGYTF.